A single sample gave rise to the 22 T cell receptor beta chains below, sequenced in a study of blood T cell repertoires in COVID-19. Here immunoSEQ multiplex PCR was the method, and the copy in TCRdb shows in-frame clones only, minus some. This sample has about 170,000 clones, with approximately 86% found just once. Source material: peripheral blood. Source of these receptors: a man between 65 and 85 years old with acute or convalescent COVID-19.

The chain employs TRBV3-1 (or the pseudogene TRBV3-2) and TRBJ1-5; D possibly corresponds to TRBD1 (6 bases). There are 13 residues in the CDR3. The V and J ends lost 2 bases and 7 bases respectively, with 9 bases between them. Per the germline V gene, CDR1 is LGHDT and CDR2 is YNNKEL (reference sequence). The CDR3 here is CASSQLQGQPQHF. The CDR3 nucleotides are TGTGCCAGCAGCCAATTACAGGGACAGCCCCAGCATTTT.

The chain carries TRBV7-2 and TRBJ1-2; D is unclear. Germline-derived CDR1 and CDR2 are SGHTA and FQGNSA. Trimming removed 2 bases from V and 2 bases from J, with 6 bases in between. The CDR3 runs 13 residues. For the CDR3, the DNA is TGTGCCAGCAGCTTAAGCTCGAACTATGGCTACACCTTC. The encoded protein is CASSLSSNYGYTF.

A word on this clone: At one of its ends the junction is not consistent with the germline gene, which may arise from a read error. This chain uses TRBV4-2 with TRBJ2-5, with D unclear. CDR3 size: 13 residues. CDR1 is LGHNA and CDR2 is YNFKEQ in the germline V gene. DNA for the CDR3: TGTGCCAGCAGCCAAGGACCTTTGGAGAGCCAGTACTTC. Protein product: CASSQGPLESQYF.

This chain connects TRBV28 to TRBJ2-2; 12 bases match TRBD1. V shed 6 bases, J shed 4 bases, and the junction held 9 bases outside the gene matches. CDR3 length: 17 residues. Germline CDR1 MDHEN, CDR2 SYDVKM. The CDR3 nucleotides read TGTGCCAGCAGCCTGCCGGGACAGGGGGCTATCACCGGGGAGCTGTTTTTT. Its protein product is CASSLPGQGAITGELFF.

The chain couples TRBV6-5 to TRBJ2-7; 9 bases align to TRBD1. The CDR3 sequence is 15 residues long. The germline V gene has CDR1 MNHEY and CDR2 SVGAGI. V gave up 6 bases and J gave up 1 base; unmatched junction bases: 7. DNA for the CDR3: TGTGCCAGCAGAACCGGGACAGGGTATTCCTACGAGCAGTACTTC. Its translation is CASRTGTGYSYEQYF.

This clone has only one observation. The rearrangement uses TRBV6-4 and TRBJ2-2; 11 nucleotides agree with TRBD2. This CDR3 is built from 16 residues. With 8 bases clipped from V and 3 bases from J, the junction kept 8 bases outside the gene matches. CDR1 is MRHNA and CDR2 is SNTAGT in the germline V gene. The CDR3 protein is CASAGTSGGDTGELFF. The CDR3 bases are TGTGCCAGCGCGGGGACTAGCGGAGGGGACACCGGGGAGCTGTTTTTT.

The chain couples TRBV2 to TRBJ2-5, with D maybe TRBD1 (6 bases). Looked up from germline, CDR1 is SNHLY and CDR2 is FYNNEI. The CDR3 loop spans 13 amino acids. Trimming pared 4 bases from V and 3 bases from J, leaving 9 bases between. This chain's CDR3 is CASSVRGKETQYF. The DNA for the CDR3 is TGTGCCAGCAGTGTGAGGGGGAAAGAGACCCAGTACTTC.

The chain recombines TRBV6-2 or TRBV6-3 with TRBJ2-1, with 8 bases lining up with TRBD2. CDR3 length: 13 amino acids. Germline loops: CDR1 MNHEY, CDR2 SVGEGT. The junction had 7 bases not matched to a gene; V was cut back by 3 bases and J by 12 bases. The CDR3 loop is CASSYMAGGPQFF. For the CDR3, the DNA is TGTGCCAGCAGTTATATGGCGGGAGGCCCGCAGTTCTTC.

V is TRBV7-9 and J is TRBJ2-7; TRBD2 matches 9 bases. Germline trimming cut 0 bases from V and 4 bases from J; bases unmatched to any gene: 4. The germline V gene encodes CDR1 SEHNR and CDR2 FQNEAQ (reference sequence). The CDR3 contains 15 residues. This CDR3 is CASSLATSGTYEQYF. The CDR3 DNA reads TGTGCCAGCAGCTTAGCGACTAGCGGCACATACGAGCAGTACTTC. Full variable domain (missing parts from reference TRBV7-9 and TRBJ2-7): DTGVSQNPRHKITKRGQNVTFRCDPISEHNRLYWYRQTLGQGPEFLTYFQNEAQLEKSRLLSDRFSAERPKGSFSTLEIQRTEQGDSAMYLCASSLATSGTYEQYFGPGTRLTVT.

The gene calls are TRBV5-1 and TRBJ1-1, with TRBD1 matching over 9 bases. Per germline, CDR1 SGHRS and CDR2 YFSETQ. This CDR3 spans 15 amino acids. V shed 2 bases, J shed 1 base, and the junction held 3 bases outside the gene matches. The chain's CDR3 is CASSFMGQGNTEAFF. CDR3 DNA: TGCGCCAGCAGCTTTATGGGACAGGGGAACACTGAAGCTTTCTTT.

This clone was counted once. This chain joins TRBV3-1 (or the pseudogene TRBV3-2) and TRBJ1-1; 8 nucleotides match TRBD1. V lost 4 bases, J lost 1 base, and 5 bases stayed unmatched. There are 15 residues in the CDR3. The V gene's germline CDR1 is LGHDT and CDR2 YNNKEL (reference sequence). CDR3 sequence (DNA): TGTGCCAGCAGCCCGTGGACAGGGAAGAACACTGAAGCTTTCTTT. Protein sequence: CASSPWTGKNTEAFF.

This chain uses TRBV24-1 with TRBJ1-5, with 8 positions matching TRBD1. The V gene end was trimmed by 4 bases and the J gene end by 6 bases; junction bases not matched to a gene: 7. Germline values: CDR1 KGHDR, CDR2 SFDVKD. The CDR3 runs 15 residues. The CDR3, as DNA: TGTGCCACCAGTGACGGACAGGGAGGAGTTCAGCCCCAGCATTTT. Translated: CATSDGQGGVQPQHF.

Written as DNA, the CDR3 is TGTGCCAGCAAGGACAGTCCGCCCGGCGAGCAGTACTTC. This codes for CASKDSPPGEQYF. V is TRBV2 and J is TRBJ2-7; tentatively, D is TRBD1 (6 bases). Trimming stripped 7 bases from V and 6 bases from J, with 16 bases between. The CDR3 runs 13 residues. Germline V gene sequence: CDR1 SNHLY, CDR2 FYNNEI.

This chain links TRBV5-1 with TRBJ2-1, with TRBD2 identical over 8 bases. With V trimmed by 3 bases and J by 1 base, 6 bases remained unmatched. Looked up from germline, CDR1 is SGHRS and CDR2 is YFSETQ. The CDR3 spans 16 residues. The CDR3 here is CASSSLADRSYNEQFF. The CDR3 DNA is TGCGCCAGCAGCTCACTAGCGGACCGATCCTACAATGAGCAGTTCTTC. Full variable domain (outside the CDR3, taken from reference TRBV5-1 and TRBJ2-1): KAGVTQTPRYLIKTRGQQVTLSCSPISGHRSVSWYQQTPGQGLQFLFEYFSETQRNKGNFPGRFSGRQFSNSRSEMNVSTLELGDSALYLCASSSLADRSYNEQFFGPGTRLTVL.

The chain couples TRBV27 to TRBJ1-2, with D unclear. The CDR3 is 14 residues long. V was shortened by 5 bases and J by 4 bases, with 14 bases between the two germline ends. Germline CDR1 reads MNHEY; CDR2 reads SMNVEV (reference sequence). The CDR3 loop reads CASSPQVLSYGYTF. Written as DNA, the CDR3 is TGTGCCAGCAGTCCCCAGGTTCTCAGCTATGGCTACACCTTC.

This clone has just one count. The chain carries TRBV2 and TRBJ1-5; TRBD1 might be the D (5 bases). This CDR3 region has 15 residues. The germline gives CDR1 SNHLY, CDR2 FYNNEI. Trimming removed 4 bases from V and 6 bases from J, with 16 bases in between. CDR3 sequence: CASSVYQGLGQPQHF. The CDR3 bases are TGTGCCAGCAGTGTTTATCAGGGACTAGGTCAGCCCCAGCATTTT.

The rearrangement links TRBV27 to TRBJ2-7; D unclear. There are 16 residues in the CDR3. V dropped 4 bases and J dropped 2 bases, with 18 bases sitting between them. From germline, CDR1 is MNHEY and CDR2 SMNVEV (reference sequence). The CDR3 sequence is CASSSQQSPPTYEQYF. CDR3 sequence (DNA): TGTGCCAGCAGTTCCCAACAGAGCCCCCCCACCTACGAGCAGTACTTC.

CDR3 nucleotides: TGTGCCAGCCATTTTGACGGACAGGGACTGGTAGCTTTCTTT. Amino acid sequence: CASHFDGQGLVAFF. The gene calls are TRBV2 and TRBJ1-1, with TRBD1 matching 8 bases. J was trimmed by 10 bases and V by 8 bases; bases with no gene match: 15. Germline assignment: CDR1 SNHLY and CDR2 FYNNEI. The CDR3 extends over 14 amino acids.

A remark on this clone: Other DNA sequences in this sample translate to the same CDR3. This sequence joins TRBV2 and TRBJ2-7; 10 bases line up with TRBD2. This CDR3 is 15 amino acids long. In germline, CDR1 is SNHLY, CDR2 FYNNEI. Germline trimming cut 3 bases from V and 2 bases from J; bases unmatched to any gene: 4. CDR3 protein: CASSETSGPTYEQYF. The CDR3 DNA reads as TGTGCCAGCAGTGAGACTAGCGGGCCGACCTACGAGCAGTACTTC.

The chain carries TRBV5-1 and TRBJ2-7; 9 bases map to TRBD2. Germline assignment: CDR1 SGHRS and CDR2 YFSETQ. This CDR3 spans 16 amino acids. Trimming took 4 bases from V and 7 from J; bases not matched to a gene: 15. CDR3 amino acids: CASSSRLAASYVEQYF. In DNA form, the CDR3 reads TGCGCCAGCAGCAGCCGACTAGCGGCCTCCTACGTGGAGCAGTACTTC.

This CDR3 is CASSYLPPFYTF. In DNA, the CDR3 is TGCGCCAGCAGCTACTTACCCCCCTTCTACACCTTC. The chain employs TRBV5-1 and TRBJ1-2; D not certain. Germline CDR1 is SGHRS and CDR2 is YFSETQ. The CDR3 spans 12 residues. V was shortened by 3 bases and J by 10 bases, with 13 bases between the two germline ends.

This chain connects TRBV30 to TRBJ1-2, with 8 nucleotides matching TRBD1. From germline, CDR1 is GTSNPN and CDR2 SVGIG (reference sequence). CDR3 length equals 14 residues. The CDR3 DNA reads TGTGCATTGGGGGACAGGACCTCGGATTATGGCTACACCTTC. This encodes CALGDRTSDYGYTF.